This note documents a single T cell receptor beta chain sequence. Its antigen remains unidentified. This record belongs to a study of vaccination effects on CD4 cells after COVID-19. Findings and limits, study-wide: Mainly new clones induced by vaccination were found among post-vaccine spike-reactive clones in convalescents.

Using viral peptide pools, the ViraFEST assay grew out antigen-specific CD4+ T cells prior to sequencing. It was after approximately 11 days of culture that CD4+ T cells were isolated. By PCR, the person was confirmed to have had SARS-CoV-2 infection between March and December 2020. The CDR3 totals 15 residues. With V trimmed by 6 bases and J by 5 bases, 11 bases remained unmatched. Germline lookup yields CDR1 LNHDA and CDR2 SQIVND (reference sequence). Sequencing was performed with immunoSEQ multiplex PCR; in TCRdb, only in-frame clones are kept and a portion is missing. The profile shows around 53,000 clones, 76% of them singletons.

The chain carries TRBV19 and TRBJ2-7; TRBD1 aligns across 9 bases. The sample here was CD4+ T cells from PBMCs cultured with HIV peptides, taken before COVID-19 vaccination. Subset noted: HIV-1 Nef peptide pool negative control/reference culture. The receptor was isolated from a human donor who had a prior SARS-CoV-2 infection. The CDR3 DNA reads TGTGCCAGTAGCGCTCAGGACAGGGGTAACCACGAGCAGTACTTC. Its translation is CASSAQDRGNHEQYF.